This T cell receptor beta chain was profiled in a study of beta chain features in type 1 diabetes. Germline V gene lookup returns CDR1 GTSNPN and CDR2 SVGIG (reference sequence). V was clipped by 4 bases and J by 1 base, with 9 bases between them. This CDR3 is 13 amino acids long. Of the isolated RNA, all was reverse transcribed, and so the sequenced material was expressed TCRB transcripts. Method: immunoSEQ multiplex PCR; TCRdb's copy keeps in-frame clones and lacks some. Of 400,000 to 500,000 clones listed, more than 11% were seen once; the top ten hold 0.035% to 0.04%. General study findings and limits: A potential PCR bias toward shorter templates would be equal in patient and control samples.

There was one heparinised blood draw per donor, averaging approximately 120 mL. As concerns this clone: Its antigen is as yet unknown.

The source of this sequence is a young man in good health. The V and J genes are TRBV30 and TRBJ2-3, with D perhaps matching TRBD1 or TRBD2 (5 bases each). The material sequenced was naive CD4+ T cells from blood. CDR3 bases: TGTGCCTGGAACTTGGGGGGCACAGATACGCAGTATTTT. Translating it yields CAWNLGGTDTQYF.